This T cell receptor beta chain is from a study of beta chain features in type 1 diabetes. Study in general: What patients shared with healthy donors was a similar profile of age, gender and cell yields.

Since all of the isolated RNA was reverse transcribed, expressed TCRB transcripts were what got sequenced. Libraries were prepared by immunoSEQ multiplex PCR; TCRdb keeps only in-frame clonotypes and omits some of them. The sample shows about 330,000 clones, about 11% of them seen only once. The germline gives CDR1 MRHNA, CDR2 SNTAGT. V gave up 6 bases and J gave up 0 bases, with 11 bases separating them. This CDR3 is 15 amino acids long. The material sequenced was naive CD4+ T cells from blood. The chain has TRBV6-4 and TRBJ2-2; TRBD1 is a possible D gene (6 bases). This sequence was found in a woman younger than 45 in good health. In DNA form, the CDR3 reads TGTGCCAGCAGCAGAGGGGGAACGAACACCGGGGAGCTGTTTTTT. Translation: CASSRGGTNTGELFF.